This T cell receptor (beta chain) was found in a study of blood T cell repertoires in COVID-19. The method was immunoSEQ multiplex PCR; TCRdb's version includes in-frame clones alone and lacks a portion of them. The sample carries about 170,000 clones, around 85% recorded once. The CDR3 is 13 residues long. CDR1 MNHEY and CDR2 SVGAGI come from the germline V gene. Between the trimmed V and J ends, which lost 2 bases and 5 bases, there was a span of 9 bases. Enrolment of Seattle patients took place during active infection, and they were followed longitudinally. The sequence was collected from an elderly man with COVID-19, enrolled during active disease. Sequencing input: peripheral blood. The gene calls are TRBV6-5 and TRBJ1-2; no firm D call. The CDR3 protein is CASSYKEVYGYTF. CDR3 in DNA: TGTGCCAGCAGTTACAAGGAGGTTTATGGCTACACCTTC.